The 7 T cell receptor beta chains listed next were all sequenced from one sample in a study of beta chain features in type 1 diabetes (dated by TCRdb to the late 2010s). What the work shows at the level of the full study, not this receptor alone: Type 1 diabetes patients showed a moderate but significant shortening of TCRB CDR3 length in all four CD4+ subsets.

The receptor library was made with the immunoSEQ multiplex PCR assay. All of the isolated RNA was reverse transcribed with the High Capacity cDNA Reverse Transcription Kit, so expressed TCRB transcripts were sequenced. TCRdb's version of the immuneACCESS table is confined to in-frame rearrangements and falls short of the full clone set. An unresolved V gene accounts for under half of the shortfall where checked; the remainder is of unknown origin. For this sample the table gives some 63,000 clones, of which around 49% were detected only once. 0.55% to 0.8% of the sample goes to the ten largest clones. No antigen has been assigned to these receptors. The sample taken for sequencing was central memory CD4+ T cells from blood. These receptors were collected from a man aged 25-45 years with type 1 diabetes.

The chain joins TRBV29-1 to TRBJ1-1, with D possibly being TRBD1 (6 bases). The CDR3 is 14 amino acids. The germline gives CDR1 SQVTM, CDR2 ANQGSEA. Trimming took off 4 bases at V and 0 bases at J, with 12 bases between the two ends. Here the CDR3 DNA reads TGCAGCGTTGCGGGACACGATATGAACACTGAAGCTTTCTTT. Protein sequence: CSVAGHDMNTEAFF.

CDR3 sequence reads: CASSLDTPGELFF. The CDR3 nucleotides read TGTGCCAGCAGCTTAGACACTCCCGGGGAGCTGTTTTTT. V is TRBV11-3 and J is TRBJ2-2; no firm D call. The CDR3 loop spans 13 amino acids. V lost 0 bases to trimming and J lost 6 bases, with 5 bases between them. The V gene's germline CDR1 is SGHNT and CDR2 YENEEA.

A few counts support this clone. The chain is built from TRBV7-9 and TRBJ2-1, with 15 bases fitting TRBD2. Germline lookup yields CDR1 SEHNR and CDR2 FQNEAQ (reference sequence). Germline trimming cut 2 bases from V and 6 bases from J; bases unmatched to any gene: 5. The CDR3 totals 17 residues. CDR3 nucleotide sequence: TGTGCCAGCAGCTTAAGGGGACTAGCGGGGGGCCGCAATGAGCAGTTCTTC. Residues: CASSLRGLAGGRNEQFF.

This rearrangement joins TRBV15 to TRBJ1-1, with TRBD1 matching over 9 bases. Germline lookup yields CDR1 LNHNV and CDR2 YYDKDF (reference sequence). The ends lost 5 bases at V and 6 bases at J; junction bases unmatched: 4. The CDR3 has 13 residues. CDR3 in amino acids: CATSRDRAAEAFF. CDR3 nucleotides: TGTGCCACCAGCCGGGACAGGGCCGCTGAAGCTTTCTTT.

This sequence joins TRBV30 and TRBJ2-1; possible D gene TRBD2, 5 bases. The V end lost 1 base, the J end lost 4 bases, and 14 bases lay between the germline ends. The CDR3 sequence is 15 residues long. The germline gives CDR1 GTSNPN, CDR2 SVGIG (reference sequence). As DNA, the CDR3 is TGTGCCTGGAGTGGAGGGAATCGATCTTACAATGAGCAGTTCTTC. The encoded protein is CAWSGGNRSYNEQFF.

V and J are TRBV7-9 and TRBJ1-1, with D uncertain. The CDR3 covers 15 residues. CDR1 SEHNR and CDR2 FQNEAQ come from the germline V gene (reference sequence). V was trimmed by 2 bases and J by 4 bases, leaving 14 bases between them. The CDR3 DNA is TGTGCCAGCAGCTTAACGCGACCGGAGGGCACTGAAGCTTTCTTT. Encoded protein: CASSLTRPEGTEAFF. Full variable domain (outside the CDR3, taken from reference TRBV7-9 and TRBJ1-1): DTGVSQNPRHKITKRGQNVTFRCDPISEHNRLYWYRQTLGQGPEFLTYFQNEAQLEKSRLLSDRFSAERPKGSFSTLEIQRTEQGDSAMYLCASSLTRPEGTEAFFGQGTRLTVV.

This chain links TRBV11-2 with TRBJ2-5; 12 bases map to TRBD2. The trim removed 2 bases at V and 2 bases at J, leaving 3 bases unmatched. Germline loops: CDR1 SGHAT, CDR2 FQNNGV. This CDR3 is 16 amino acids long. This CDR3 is CASSLRTSGAQETQYF. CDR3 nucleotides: TGTGCCAGCAGCTTACGGACTAGCGGGGCGCAAGAGACCCAGTACTTC.